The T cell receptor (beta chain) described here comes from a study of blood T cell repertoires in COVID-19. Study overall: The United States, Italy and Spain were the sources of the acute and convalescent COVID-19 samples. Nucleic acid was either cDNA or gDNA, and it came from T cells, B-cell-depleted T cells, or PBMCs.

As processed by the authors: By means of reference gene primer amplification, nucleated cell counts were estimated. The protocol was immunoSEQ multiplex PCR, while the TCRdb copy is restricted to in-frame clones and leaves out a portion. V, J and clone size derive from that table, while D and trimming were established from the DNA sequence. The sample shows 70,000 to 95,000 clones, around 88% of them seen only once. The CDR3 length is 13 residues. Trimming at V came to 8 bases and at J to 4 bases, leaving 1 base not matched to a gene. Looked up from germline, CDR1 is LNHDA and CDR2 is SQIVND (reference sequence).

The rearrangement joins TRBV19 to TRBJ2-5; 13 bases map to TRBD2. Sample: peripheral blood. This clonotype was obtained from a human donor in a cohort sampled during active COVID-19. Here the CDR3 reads CASGLAGVETQYF. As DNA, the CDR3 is TGTGCCAGTGGACTAGCGGGAGTAGAGACCCAGTACTTC.